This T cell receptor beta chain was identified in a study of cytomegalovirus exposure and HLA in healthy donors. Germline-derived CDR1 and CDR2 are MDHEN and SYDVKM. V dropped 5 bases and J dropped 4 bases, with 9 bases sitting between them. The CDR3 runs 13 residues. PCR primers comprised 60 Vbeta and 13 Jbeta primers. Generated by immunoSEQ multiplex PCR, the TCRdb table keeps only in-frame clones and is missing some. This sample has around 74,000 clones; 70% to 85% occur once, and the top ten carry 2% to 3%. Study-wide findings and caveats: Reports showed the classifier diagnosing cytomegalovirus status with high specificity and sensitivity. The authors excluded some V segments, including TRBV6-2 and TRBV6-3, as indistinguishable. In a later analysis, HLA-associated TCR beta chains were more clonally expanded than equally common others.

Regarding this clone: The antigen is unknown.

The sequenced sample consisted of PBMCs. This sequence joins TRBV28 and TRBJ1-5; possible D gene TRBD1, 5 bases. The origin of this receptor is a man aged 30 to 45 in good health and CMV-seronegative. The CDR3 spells CASSDSGNQPQHF. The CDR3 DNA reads TGTGCCAGCAGTGACAGTGGGAATCAGCCCCAGCATTTT.